This is a list of T cell receptor beta chains from one sample in a study of lymphopenia after photon versus proton radiotherapy. The protocol was immunoSEQ multiplex PCR, while the TCRdb copy is restricted to in-frame clones and leaves out a portion. The sample has about 40,000 clones, about 82% seen once; the top ten hold about a tenth. Sequencing used peripheral blood, obtained from a patient treated with proton-based radiotherapy. Receptors originate from a woman aged 70-85 years with pancreatic cancer. Some clones in this sample may be carry-over from other donors' samples. Both conserved end residues are part of each CDR3. D genes are given only for firm matches. Clone size, where shown, is once, few, many, or a class for clones that have expanded.

CDR3nt: TGCAGTGCTACCGTCTATGAAAAACTGTTTTTT; CDR3aa: CSATVYEKLFF; d_gene: -; len: 11; v_gene: TRBV20-1; j_gene: TRBJ1-4; abundance: few
CDR3nt: TGTGCCAGCTCACCATCGGCTAGCGGGAATTTATTGTACGAGCAGTACTTC; CDR3aa: CASSPSASGNLLYEQYF; d_gene: TRBD2; len: 17; v_gene: TRBV18; j_gene: TRBJ2-7; abundance: -
CDR3nt: TGTGCCAGCAGCTTGGACAGGGGGCACTACAATGAGCAGTTCTTC; CDR3aa: CASSLDRGHYNEQFF; d_gene: TRBD1; len: 15; v_gene: TRBV5-4; j_gene: TRBJ2-1; abundance: -
CDR3nt: TGTGCCAGCAGTTCCGATCCGGGACAGAAGAAGCAGTACTTC; CDR3aa: CASSSDPGQKKQYF; d_gene: TRBD1; len: 14; v_gene: TRBV11-3; j_gene: TRBJ2-7; abundance: -
CDR3nt: TGTGCCAGCAAAATTTACCCGGGACAGGAGTATGGCTACACCTTC; CDR3aa: CASKIYPGQEYGYTF; d_gene: TRBD1; len: 15; v_gene: TRBV27; j_gene: TRBJ1-2; abundance: once
CDR3nt: TGTGCCAGCAGTTTAAACGTCCCCCCCTACGAGCAGTACTTC; CDR3aa: CASSLNVPPYEQYF; d_gene: -; len: 14; v_gene: TRBV27; j_gene: TRBJ2-7; abundance: -
CDR3nt: TGTGCCAGCAGCTTGGCATCTTGGGGGGACGAGCAGTACTTC; CDR3aa: CASSLASWGDEQYF; d_gene: -; len: 14; v_gene: TRBV7-9; j_gene: TRBJ2-7; abundance: -
CDR3nt: TGTGCCAGCAGTTCGCCGCGAACTTTCCACGGGAGGGCGGTAGAGACCCAGTACTTC; CDR3aa: CASSSPRTFHGRAVETQYF; d_gene: TRBD2; len: 19; v_gene: TRBV27; j_gene: TRBJ2-5; abundance: once
CDR3nt: TGTGCCAGCAGCTATTTCGGGGGGCCCTACTACGAGCAGTACTTC; CDR3aa: CASSYFGGPYYEQYF; d_gene: -; len: 15; v_gene: TRBV5-6; j_gene: TRBJ2-7; abundance: -
CDR3nt: TGTGCCAGTAGTATAGTTGCGGGAGGGGATCAGCAGTTCTTC; CDR3aa: CASSIVAGGDQQFF; d_gene: TRBD2; len: 14; v_gene: TRBV19; j_gene: TRBJ2-1; abundance: -
CDR3nt: TGTGCCAGCAGCGAACAGGGAAATGGTGGCTACACCTTC; CDR3aa: CASSEQGNGGYTF; d_gene: -; len: 13; v_gene: TRBV2; j_gene: TRBJ1-2; abundance: -
CDR3nt: TGTGCCAGCAGTAATAGCCGGAGTCAAGAGACCCAGTACTTC; CDR3aa: CASSNSRSQETQYF; d_gene: -; len: 14; v_gene: TRBV28; j_gene: TRBJ2-5; abundance: -
CDR3nt: TGTGCCAGCAGCTCTTGGACTAGCACTGAGCAGTTCTTC; CDR3aa: CASSSWTSTEQFF; d_gene: TRBD2; len: 13; v_gene: TRBV11-1; j_gene: TRBJ2-1; abundance: -
CDR3nt: TGTGCCAGCAGTGACTCGAGCGGGGGCGGAGAGCTGTTTTTT; CDR3aa: CASSDSSGGGELFF; d_gene: TRBD2; len: 14; v_gene: TRBV6-4; j_gene: TRBJ2-2; abundance: -
CDR3nt: TGTGCCAGCAGCGGACCGTTTACCAAGGGAAACACCATATATTTT; CDR3aa: CASSGPFTKGNTIYF; d_gene: -; len: 15; v_gene: TRBV28; j_gene: TRBJ1-3; abundance: -
CDR3nt: TGTGCCAGCAGCCCAGAAGGTCGGAGGGCCCGCACAGATACGCAGTATTTT; CDR3aa: CASSPEGRRARTDTQYF; d_gene: -; len: 17; v_gene: TRBV4-2; j_gene: TRBJ2-3; abundance: -
CDR3nt: TGTGCCAGCAGTGAATGGCAGGGTGCAACTAATGAAAAACTGTTTTTT; CDR3aa: CASSEWQGATNEKLFF; d_gene: -; len: 16; v_gene: TRBV2; j_gene: TRBJ1-4; abundance: few
CDR3nt: TGTGCCAGCAGTTACCGGCCTAGCGGGGGCTCCTACGAGCAGTACTTC; CDR3aa: CASSYRPSGGSYEQYF; d_gene: TRBD2; len: 16; v_gene: TRBV6-5; j_gene: TRBJ2-7; abundance: once
CDR3nt: TGTGCCAGCAGTGAAGCGCTTCATTACAGTAATCAGCCCCAGCATTTT; CDR3aa: CASSEALHYSNQPQHF; d_gene: -; len: 16; v_gene: TRBV6-1; j_gene: TRBJ1-5; abundance: -
CDR3nt: TGTGCCAGTACCCCCGGGACCAATGCTCCTGGCGAGCAGTACTTC; CDR3aa: CASTPGTNAPGEQYF; d_gene: -; len: 15; v_gene: TRBV19; j_gene: TRBJ2-7; abundance: -
CDR3nt: TGTGCCAGCAGTGAAAGGGGGGCGTCGGAGACCCAGTACTTC; CDR3aa: CASSERGASETQYF; d_gene: -; len: 14; v_gene: TRBV6-1; j_gene: TRBJ2-5; abundance: medium-sized
CDR3nt: TGTGCCAGCAGTTTATCTCAGATGAACACTGAAGCTTTCTTT; CDR3aa: CASSLSQMNTEAFF; d_gene: -; len: 14; v_gene: TRBV28; j_gene: TRBJ1-1; abundance: -
CDR3nt: TGCGCCAGCAGTGAGTCAACGGTGAACACCGGGGAGCTGTTTTTT; CDR3aa: CASSESTVNTGELFF; d_gene: -; len: 15; v_gene: TRBV10-2; j_gene: TRBJ2-2; abundance: -
CDR3nt: TGTGCCAGCCCCCCAGGCTGGCAAGAGACCCAGTACTTC; CDR3aa: CASPPGWQETQYF; d_gene: -; len: 13; v_gene: TRBV2; j_gene: TRBJ2-5; abundance: once
CDR3nt: TGTGCCAGCGGTCGTGGGGGAGGCTATGGCTACACCTTC; CDR3aa: CASGRGGGYGYTF; d_gene: -; len: 13; v_gene: TRBV11-2; j_gene: TRBJ1-2; abundance: -
CDR3nt: TGTGCCAGCAGTCTTCAGAGGACAGGGGAGACTGAAGCTTTCTTT; CDR3aa: CASSLQRTGETEAFF; d_gene: TRBD1; len: 15; v_gene: TRBV6-6; j_gene: TRBJ1-1; abundance: -
CDR3nt: TGTGCCAGCGGCACTAGCGGTGTGGCCCAGTACTTC; CDR3aa: CASGTSGVAQYF; d_gene: TRBD2; len: 12; v_gene: TRBV7-6; j_gene: TRBJ2-5; abundance: few
CDR3nt: TGTGCCAGCAGTTACTCGGGGGGAACAACTAATGAAAAACTGTTTTTT; CDR3aa: CASSYSGGTTNEKLFF; d_gene: -; len: 16; v_gene: TRBV6-6; j_gene: TRBJ1-4; abundance: once
CDR3nt: TGTGCCAGTAGTATACAGGGCCAGCCCTTCGATGAGCAGTACTTC; CDR3aa: CASSIQGQPFDEQYF; d_gene: -; len: 15; v_gene: TRBV19; j_gene: TRBJ2-7; abundance: -
CDR3nt: TGTGCCTGGACCGGACAGTCAGGGACTGAAGCTTTCTTT; CDR3aa: CAWTGQSGTEAFF; d_gene: -; len: 13; v_gene: TRBV30; j_gene: TRBJ1-1; abundance: -
CDR3nt: TGTGCCATCAGTGGTGTAGGAGATACGCAGTATTTT; CDR3aa: CAISGVGDTQYF; d_gene: -; len: 12; v_gene: TRBV10-3; j_gene: TRBJ2-3; abundance: -
CDR3nt: TGCGCCAGCAGCCAAGAAAGCCTTTACGGGGGGACTGAAGCTTTCTTT; CDR3aa: CASSQESLYGGTEAFF; d_gene: -; len: 16; v_gene: TRBV4-1; j_gene: TRBJ1-1; abundance: -